This entry describes one T cell receptor beta chain. Its antigen is undetermined. Both about-4-week and about-12-week second-dose recipients were combined. This specimen comes from a study of T cell responses to AZD1222 COVID-19 vaccine. Broader study findings: At 160-218 and 743-854, vaccine-associated CD4 TCRs were dominant, and they spanned spike. Spike-specific TCR breadth and depth rose after two AZD1222 doses.

There are 13 residues in the CDR3. The V gene's germline CDR1 is MNHNY and CDR2 SVGAGI (reference sequence). With V trimmed by 6 bases and J by 11 bases, 6 bases remained unmatched. Data came from immunoSEQ multiplex PCR; TCRdb stores just in-frame clones and leaves some out. The data contain about 180,000 clones, about 90% of them singletons. The clonotype was recovered from an adult who received the AZD1222 COVID-19 vaccine. The chain recombines TRBV6-6 with TRBJ2-1; TRBD2 matches 11 bases. The specimen comprised peripheral blood, sampled 28 days after the second AZD1222 dose. For the CDR3, the DNA is TGTGCCAGCAGCACTACTAGCGGGGGTAAGCAGTTCTTC. Amino acids: CASSTTSGGKQFF.